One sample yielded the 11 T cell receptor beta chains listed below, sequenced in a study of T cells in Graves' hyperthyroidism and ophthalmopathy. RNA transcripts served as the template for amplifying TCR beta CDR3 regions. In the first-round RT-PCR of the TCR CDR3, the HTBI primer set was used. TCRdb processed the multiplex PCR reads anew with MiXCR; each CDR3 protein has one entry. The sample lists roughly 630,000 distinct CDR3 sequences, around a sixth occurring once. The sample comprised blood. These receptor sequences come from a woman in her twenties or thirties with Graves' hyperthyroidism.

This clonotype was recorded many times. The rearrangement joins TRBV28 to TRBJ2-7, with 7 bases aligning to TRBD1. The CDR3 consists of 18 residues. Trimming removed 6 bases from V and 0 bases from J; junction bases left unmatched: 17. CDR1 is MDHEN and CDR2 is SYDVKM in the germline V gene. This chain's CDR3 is CASSQRRQGAPSSYEQYF. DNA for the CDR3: TGTGCCAGCAGCCAACGCAGACAGGGAGCTCCGAGCTCCTACGAGCAGTACTTC.

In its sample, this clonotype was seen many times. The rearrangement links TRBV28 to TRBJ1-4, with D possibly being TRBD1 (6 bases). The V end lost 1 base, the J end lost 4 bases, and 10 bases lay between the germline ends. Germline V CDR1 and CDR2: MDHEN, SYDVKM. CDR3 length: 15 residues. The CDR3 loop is CASSLSGAGNEKLFF. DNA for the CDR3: TGTGCCAGCAGTTTATCGGGGGCTGGTAATGAAAAACTGTTTTTT.

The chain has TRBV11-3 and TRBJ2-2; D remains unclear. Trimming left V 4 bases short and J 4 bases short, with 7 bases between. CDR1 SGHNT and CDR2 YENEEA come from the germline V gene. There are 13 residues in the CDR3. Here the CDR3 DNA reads TGTGCCAGCAGCTGGGCAGTCACCGGGGAGCTGTTTTTT. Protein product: CASSWAVTGELFF.

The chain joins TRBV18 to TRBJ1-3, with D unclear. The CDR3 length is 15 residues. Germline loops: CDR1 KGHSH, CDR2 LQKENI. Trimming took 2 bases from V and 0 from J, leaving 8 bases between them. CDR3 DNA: TGTGCCAGCTCACCAGCCCCAAACTCTGGAAACACCATATATTTT. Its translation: CASSPAPNSGNTIYF.

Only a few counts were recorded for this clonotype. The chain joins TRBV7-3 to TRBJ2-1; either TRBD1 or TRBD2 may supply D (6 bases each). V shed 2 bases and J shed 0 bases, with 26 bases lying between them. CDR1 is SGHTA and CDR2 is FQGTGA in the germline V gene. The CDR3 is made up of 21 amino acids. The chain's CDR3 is CASSLVRGGGKRQSSYNEQFF. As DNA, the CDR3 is TGTGCCAGCAGCTTAGTTCGCGGAGGGGGGAAGCGGCAGAGCTCCTACAATGAGCAGTTCTTC.

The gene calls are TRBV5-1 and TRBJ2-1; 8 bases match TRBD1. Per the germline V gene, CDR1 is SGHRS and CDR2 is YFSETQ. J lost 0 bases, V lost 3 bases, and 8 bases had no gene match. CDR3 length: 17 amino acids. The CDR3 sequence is CASSSGRGPSSYNEQFF. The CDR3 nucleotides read TGCGCCAGCAGCTCCGGCAGGGGGCCGAGCTCCTACAATGAGCAGTTCTTC.

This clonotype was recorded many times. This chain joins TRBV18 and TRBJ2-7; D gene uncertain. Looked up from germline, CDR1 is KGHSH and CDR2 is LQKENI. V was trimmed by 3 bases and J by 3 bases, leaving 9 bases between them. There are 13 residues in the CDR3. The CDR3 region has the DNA TGTGCCAGCTCACCCGATATCGGCTACGAGCAGTACTTC. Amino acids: CASSPDIGYEQYF.

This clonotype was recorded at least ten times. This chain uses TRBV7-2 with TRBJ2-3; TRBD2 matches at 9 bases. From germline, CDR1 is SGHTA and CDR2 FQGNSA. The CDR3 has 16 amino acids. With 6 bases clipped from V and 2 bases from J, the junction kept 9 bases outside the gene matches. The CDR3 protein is CASRRRTSVDTDTQYF. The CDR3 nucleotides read TGTGCCAGCAGACGCAGGACTAGCGTTGACACAGATACGCAGTATTTT.

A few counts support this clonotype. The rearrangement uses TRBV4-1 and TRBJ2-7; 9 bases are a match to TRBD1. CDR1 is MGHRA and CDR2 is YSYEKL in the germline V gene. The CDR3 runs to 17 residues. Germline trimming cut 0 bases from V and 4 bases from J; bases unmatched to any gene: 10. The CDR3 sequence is CASSQDTARDRAYEQYF. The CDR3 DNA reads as TGCGCCAGCAGCCAAGATACCGCCCGGGACAGGGCGTACGAGCAGTACTTC.

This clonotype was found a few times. The CDR3 reads CASSYSESPLHF. DNA for the CDR3: TGTGCCAGCAGTTACTCTGAATCACCCCTCCACTTT. The genes are TRBV6-6 and TRBJ1-6; D is uncertain. The CDR3 extends over 12 amino acids. Per germline, CDR1 MNHNY and CDR2 SVGAGI (reference sequence). V lost 0 bases and J lost 10, with 4 bases in between.

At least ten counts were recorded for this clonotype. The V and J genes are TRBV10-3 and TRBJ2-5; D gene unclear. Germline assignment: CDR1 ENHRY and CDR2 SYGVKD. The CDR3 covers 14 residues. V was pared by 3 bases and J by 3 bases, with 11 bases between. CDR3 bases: TGTGCCATCAGTGACACAGTAACAAAAGAGACCCAGTACTTC. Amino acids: CAISDTVTKETQYF.